This is a list of T cell receptor beta chains from one sample in a study of cytomegalovirus exposure and HLA in healthy donors. Profiled with immunoSEQ multiplex PCR; TCRdb holds only in-frame clones, not every one. In total, the table holds under 70,000 clones. Sequencing input: PBMCs. The receptor set was obtained from a woman in her twenties or thirties in good health and CMV-seropositive. The CDR3 runs from the conserved cysteine through the conserved F or W. The D gene is left open where the match is weak.

v_gene,j_gene,d_gene,CDR3nt,CDR3aa
TRBV5-1,TRBJ2-7,TRBD1,TGCGCCAGCAGCCAGGGACAGGTACATTTTTTGTACGAGCAGTACTTC,CASSQGQVHFLYEQYF
TRBV2,TRBJ2-3,TRBD2,TGTGCCAGCAGGTTACTAGCGGGAGCACCAGATACGCAGTATTTT,CASRLLAGAPDTQYF
TRBV4-2,TRBJ2-2,TRBD1,TGTGCCAGCAGCGAAGGGACAGCTAACACCGGGGAGCTGTTTTTT,CASSEGTANTGELFF
TRBV19,TRBJ1-2,TRBD1,TGTGCCAGTAGTTTCCGGACAGGGAACTATGGCTACACCTTC,CASSFRTGNYGYTF
TRBV6-1,TRBJ1-1,NA,TGTGCCAGCAGCTCCAGGGTGAACACTGAAGCTTTCTTT,CASSSRVNTEAFF
TRBV6-1,TRBJ2-5,TRBD2,TGTGCCGGCTCAGGCGGGGGAGAAGAGACCCAGTACTTC,CAGSGGGEETQYF
TRBV28,TRBJ2-5,TRBD1,TGTGCCATTTCGGACAGGCGCCAAGAGACCCAGTACTTC,CAISDRRQETQYF
TRBV5-1,TRBJ1-1,NA,TGCGCCAGCAGACTGACAGGCTACACTGAAGCTTTCTTT,CASRLTGYTEAFF
TRBV19,TRBJ2-5,TRBD1,TGTGCCAGTAGTACGAGGGACAGTCGAAAGACCCAGTACTTC,CASSTRDSRKTQYF
TRBV2,TRBJ1-1,NA,TGTGCCAGCAGTGCGGGACACACGAACACTGAAGCTTTCTTT,CASSAGHTNTEAFF
TRBV6-5,TRBJ1-2,NA,TGTGCCACTAGGCGCTATGGCTACACCTTC,CATRRYGYTF
TRBV9,TRBJ1-2,TRBD1,TGTGCCAGCAGCGTAGGAGGGACAGGGCAGGACTATGGCTACACCTTC,CASSVGGTGQDYGYTF
TRBV5-1,TRBJ2-3,NA,TGCGCCAGCAGCTCCGAGGGCACAGATACGCAGTATTTT,CASSSEGTDTQYF
TRBV5-1,TRBJ2-5,TRBD1,TGCGCCAGCAGCTCCAACCCGACAGGGGCGGGACAAGAGACCCAGTACTTC,CASSSNPTGAGQETQYF
TRBV6-5,TRBJ2-5,NA,TGTGCCAGCAGTGAGGGAGAGACCCAGTACTTC,CASSEGETQYF
TRBV5-1,TRBJ2-7,TRBD1,TGCGCCAGCAGCTTGACAGGGGCCACTTCTTACGAGCAGTACTTC,CASSLTGATSYEQYF
TRBV5-1,TRBJ2-1,NA,TGCGCCAGCAGCCCCATGGAGCGTGCGTCCTACAATGAGCAGTTCTTC,CASSPMERASYNEQFF
TRBV5-6,TRBJ2-7,TRBD2,TGTGCCAGCAGCGTTAGCGGGGGGGCACACTACGAGCAGTACTTC,CASSVSGGAHYEQYF
TRBV7-9,TRBJ1-4,NA,TGTGCCAGCAGCCCGCAGAGGGGGGGCCCTAATGAAAAACTGTTTTTT,CASSPQRGGPNEKLFF
TRBV7-9,TRBJ2-7,TRBD2,TGTGCCAGCAGCCCGCGACTAGCGGGTAGGAATGGGGAGCAGTACTTC,CASSPRLAGRNGEQYF
TRBV19,TRBJ1-2,NA,TGTGCCAGTGAGGACTTTAGCTATGGCTACACCTTC,CASEDFSYGYTF
TRBV6-5,TRBJ1-4,NA,TGTGCCAGCAGTTCCCCGACAGGTTCAGGTGAAAAACTGTTTTTT,CASSSPTGSGEKLFF
TRBV2,TRBJ1-5,NA,TGTGCCAGCAGTGATCAAGGGGTCAGCAATCAGCCCCAGCATTTT,CASSDQGVSNQPQHF
TRBV5-1,TRBJ2-7,TRBD2,TGCGCCAGCAGCCCCTGGGGTAGCGGGGGAACCTACGAGCAGTACTTC,CASSPWGSGGTYEQYF
TRBV4-2,TRBJ1-3,NA,TGTGCCAGCAGCATACGACCGGGATCTGGAAACACCATATATTTT,CASSIRPGSGNTIYF
TRBV11-3,TRBJ2-1,TRBD2,TGTGCCAGCAGCCAGGCGCGACTAGCGGCTAATGAGCAGTTCTTC,CASSQARLAANEQFF
TRBV18,TRBJ2-1,NA,TGTGCCAGCTCCCCTGAGGGAGGAAGCTCCTACAATGAGCAGTTCTTC,CASSPEGGSSYNEQFF
TRBV29-1,TRBJ2-5,NA,TGCAGCGTTGAAACCTGGACAGTCCAAGAGACCCAGTACTTC,CSVETWTVQETQYF
TRBV7-7,TRBJ1-5,TRBD1,TGTGCTAGCAGCTTAGGGGACAGGGGATGGGGCAATCAGCCCCAGCATTTT,CASSLGDRGWGNQPQHF
TRBV11-2,TRBJ1-6,TRBD1,TGTGCCAGCAGCTCCCACGGGACAGGGTCATACTATAATTCACCCCTCCACTTT,CASSSHGTGSYYNSPLHF
TRBV4-1,TRBJ1-3,NA,TGCGCCAGCAGCCAAGATCTTGGAAACACCATATATTTT,CASSQDLGNTIYF
TRBV28,TRBJ1-1,TRBD1,TGTGCCAGCAATACCGGGAACAGGGGCACTGAAGCTTTCTTT,CASNTGNRGTEAFF
TRBV5-4,TRBJ2-3,NA,TGTGCCAGCAGCTTGGCCGCGGATACGCAGTATTTT,CASSLAADTQYF
TRBV29-1,TRBJ2-5,TRBD1,TGCAGCGTTGAAGAAGGGACAGGGAGGGCCCAGTACTTC,CSVEEGTGRAQYF
TRBV11-3,TRBJ2-7,NA,TGTGCCAGCAGCTTAGGGGACACCGCCTACGAGCAGTACTTC,CASSLGDTAYEQYF
TRBV29-1,TRBJ1-2,NA,TGCAGCGTTGGAGCGGGGAGATGGGACTATGGCTACACCTTC,CSVGAGRWDYGYTF
TRBV27,TRBJ2-7,NA,TGTGCCAGCAGTTTAGCAGGGGATGGCCCTTCCTACGAGCAGTACTTC,CASSLAGDGPSYEQYF
TRBV18,TRBJ2-5,NA,TGTGCCAGCTCACCGCGACAGGGAGGTGGGGAGACCCAGTACTTC,CASSPRQGGGETQYF
TRBV29-1,TRBJ2-7,TRBD1,TGCAGCGTTGAAACGGACAGGGAACTCTCCTACGAGCAGTACTTC,CSVETDRELSYEQYF
TRBV9,TRBJ1-1,NA,TGTGCCAGCACTTCTAGACGGGGTGAAGCTTTCTTT,CASTSRRGEAFF
TRBV29-1,TRBJ2-7,NA,TGCAGCGTTGTTCGAGACGGGAGCTCCTACGAGCAGTACTTC,CSVVRDGSSYEQYF
TRBV30,TRBJ1-4,NA,TGTGCCTGGAGTGTCGGGGGGCCTTATGAAAAACTGTTTTTT,CAWSVGGPYEKLFF
TRBV7-9,TRBJ1-2,TRBD1,TGTGCCAGCAGCCCGACAGGGGTTGGCTATGGCTACACCTTC,CASSPTGVGYGYTF
TRBV30,TRBJ1-2,TRBD1,TGTGCCTGGGATTACAGGGGGGTTAACTATGGCTACACCTTC,CAWDYRGVNYGYTF
TRBV4-2,TRBJ1-6,TRBD1,TGTGCCAGCAGCCAATTACAGGGGGCGCAAGGTTCACCCCTCCACTTT,CASSQLQGAQGSPLHF
TRBV19,TRBJ1-2,NA,TGTGCCAGTACTACCCCGTCGCGGGACGTCTATGGCTACACCTTC,CASTTPSRDVYGYTF
TRBV5-1,TRBJ1-2,NA,TGCGCCAGCAGCGTATCCGACAGAAACTATGGCTACACCTTC,CASSVSDRNYGYTF
TRBV6-1,TRBJ2-3,TRBD2,TGTGCCAGCAGTTTAGCGGGAGGTAGCACAGATACGCAGTATTTT,CASSLAGGSTDTQYF
TRBV19,TRBJ1-1,NA,TGTGCCAGTAGTAGTACGCGGGACACTGAAGCTTTCTTT,CASSSTRDTEAFF
TRBV5-1,TRBJ1-5,TRBD1,TGCGCCAGCAGCCAGGACAGGGACCAGCCCCAGCATTTT,CASSQDRDQPQHF
TRBV29-1,TRBJ1-1,NA,TGCAGCGTTGAAGATCCCAGATCTGAAGCTTTCTTT,CSVEDPRSEAFF
TRBV7-9,TRBJ1-2,NA,TGTGCCAGCAGCTTAAGGGAATCGGGATCGTATAACTATGGCTACACCTTC,CASSLRESGSYNYGYTF
TRBV6-4,TRBJ2-4,TRBD2,TGTGCCAGCAGGTCGACTAGCGGGGGAGCCCTAGCCAAAAACATTCAGTACTTC,CASRSTSGGALAKNIQYF
TRBV10-3,TRBJ2-5,TRBD1,TGTGCCATCAGTGAGTCGAAGACAGGGGTCCAAGAGACCCAGTACTTC,CAISESKTGVQETQYF
TRBV5-1,TRBJ1-1,NA,TGCGCCAGCAGCTTGGCCGGGGGAGAGGGCACTGAAGCTTTCTTT,CASSLAGGEGTEAFF